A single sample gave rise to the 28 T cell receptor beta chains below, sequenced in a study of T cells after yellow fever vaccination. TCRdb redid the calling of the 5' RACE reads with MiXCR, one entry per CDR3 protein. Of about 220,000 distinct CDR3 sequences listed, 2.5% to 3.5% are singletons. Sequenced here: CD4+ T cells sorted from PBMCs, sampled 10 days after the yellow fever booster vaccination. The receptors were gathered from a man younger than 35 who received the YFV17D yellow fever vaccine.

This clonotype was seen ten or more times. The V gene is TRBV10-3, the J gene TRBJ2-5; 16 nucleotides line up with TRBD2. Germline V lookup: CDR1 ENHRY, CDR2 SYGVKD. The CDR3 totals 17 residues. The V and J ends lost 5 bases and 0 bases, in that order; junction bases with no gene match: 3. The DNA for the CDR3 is TGTGCCATCAGTCCGGGACTAGCGGGGGGGTACCAAGAGACCCAGTACTTC. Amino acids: CAISPGLAGGYQETQYF.

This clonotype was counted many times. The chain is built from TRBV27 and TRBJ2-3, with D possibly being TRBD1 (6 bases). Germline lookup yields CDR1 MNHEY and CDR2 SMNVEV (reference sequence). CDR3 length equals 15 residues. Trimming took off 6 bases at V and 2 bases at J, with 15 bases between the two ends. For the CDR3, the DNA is TGTGCCAGCAGGTTAAACAGGGTGGACACAGATACGCAGTATTTT. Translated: CASRLNRVDTDTQYF.

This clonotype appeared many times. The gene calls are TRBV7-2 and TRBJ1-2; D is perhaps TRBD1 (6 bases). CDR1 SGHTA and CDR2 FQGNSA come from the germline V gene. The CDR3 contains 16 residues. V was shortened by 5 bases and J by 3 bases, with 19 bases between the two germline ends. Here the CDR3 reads CASSPPPGEQDYGYTF. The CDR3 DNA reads TGTGCCAGCAGCCCTCCCCCAGGGGAGCAAGACTATGGCTACACCTTC.

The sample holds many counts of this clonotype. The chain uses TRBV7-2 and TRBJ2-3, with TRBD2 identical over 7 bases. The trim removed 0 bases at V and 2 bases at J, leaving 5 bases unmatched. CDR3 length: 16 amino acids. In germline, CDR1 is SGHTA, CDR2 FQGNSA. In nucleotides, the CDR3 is TGTGCCAGCAGCTTAGCACGGGGGGATGTCACAGATACGCAGTATTTT. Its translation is CASSLARGDVTDTQYF.

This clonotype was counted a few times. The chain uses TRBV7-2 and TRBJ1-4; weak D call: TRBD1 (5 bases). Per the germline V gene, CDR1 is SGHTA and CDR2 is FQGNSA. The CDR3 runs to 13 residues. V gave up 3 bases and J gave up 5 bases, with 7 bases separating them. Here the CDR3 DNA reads TGTGCCAGCAGCTTTGGGGGAAATGAAAAACTGTTTTTT. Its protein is CASSFGGNEKLFF.

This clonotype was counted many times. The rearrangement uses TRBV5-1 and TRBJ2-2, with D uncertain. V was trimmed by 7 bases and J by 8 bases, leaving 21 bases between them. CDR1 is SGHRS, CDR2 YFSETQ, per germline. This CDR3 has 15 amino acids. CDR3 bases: TGCGCCAGCCGTTGGGCCCGAGCCCTTGTTGGGGAGCTGTTTTTT. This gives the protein CASRWARALVGELFF.

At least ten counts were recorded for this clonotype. The CDR3 DNA reads TGCGCCAGCAGCCAAGGCCAGGGGGCGCGGGGCTACACCTTC. It yields the protein CASSQGQGARGYTF. V is TRBV4-1 and J is TRBJ1-2, with TRBD1 matching over 8 bases. V lost 1 base and J lost 8; bases outside the gene matches: 6. The CDR3 extends over 14 amino acids. Germline CDR1 reads MGHRA; CDR2 reads YSYEKL.

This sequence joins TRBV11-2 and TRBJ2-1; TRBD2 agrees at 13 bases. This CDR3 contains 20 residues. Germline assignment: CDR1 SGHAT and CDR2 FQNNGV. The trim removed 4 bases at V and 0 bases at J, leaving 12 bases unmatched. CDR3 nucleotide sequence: TGTGCCAGCAGCTCTCCTAGGACTAGCGGGGGCGCGAGCTCCTACAATGAGCAGTTCTTC. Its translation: CASSSPRTSGGASSYNEQFF.

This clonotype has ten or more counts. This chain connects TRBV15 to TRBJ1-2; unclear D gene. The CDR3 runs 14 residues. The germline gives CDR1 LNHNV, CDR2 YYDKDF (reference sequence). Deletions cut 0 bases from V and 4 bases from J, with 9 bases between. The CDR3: CATSRESEVYGYTF. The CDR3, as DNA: TGTGCCACCAGCAGAGAGTCGGAGGTCTATGGCTACACCTTC.

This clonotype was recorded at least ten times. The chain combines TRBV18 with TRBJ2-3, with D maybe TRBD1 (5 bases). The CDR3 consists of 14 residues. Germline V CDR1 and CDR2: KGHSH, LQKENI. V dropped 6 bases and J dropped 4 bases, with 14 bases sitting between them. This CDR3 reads CASSPTAGPDTQYF. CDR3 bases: TGTGCCAGCTCCCCCACGGCAGGGCCAGATACGCAGTATTTT.

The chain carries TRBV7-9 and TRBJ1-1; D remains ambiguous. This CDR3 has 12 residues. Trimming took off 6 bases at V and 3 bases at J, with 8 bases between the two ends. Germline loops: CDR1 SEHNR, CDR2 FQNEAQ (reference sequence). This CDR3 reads CASSPQDTEAFF. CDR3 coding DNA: TGTGCCAGCAGTCCGCAGGACACTGAAGCTTTCTTT.

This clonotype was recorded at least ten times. The CDR3 reads CASSKFSLKLERTVYGYTF. In DNA, the CDR3 is TGTGCCAGCAGCAAGTTTTCCCTCAAGCTAGAGCGGACCGTCTATGGCTACACCTTC. This chain links TRBV28 with TRBJ1-2, with D unclear. The germline gives CDR1 MDHEN, CDR2 SYDVKM. The CDR3 contains 19 residues. Trimming cost V 6 bases and J 4 bases, with 30 bases left between them.

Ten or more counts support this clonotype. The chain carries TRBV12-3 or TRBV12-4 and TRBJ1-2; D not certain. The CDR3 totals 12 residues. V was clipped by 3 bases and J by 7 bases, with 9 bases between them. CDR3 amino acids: CASSLGRFGYTF. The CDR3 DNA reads TGTGCCAGCAGTTTGGGTCGCTTTGGCTACACCTTC.

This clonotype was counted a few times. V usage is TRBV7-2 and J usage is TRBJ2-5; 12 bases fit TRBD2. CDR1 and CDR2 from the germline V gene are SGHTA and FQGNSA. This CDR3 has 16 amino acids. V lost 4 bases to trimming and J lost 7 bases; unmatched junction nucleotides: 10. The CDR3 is CASSSSLAGGPRTQYF. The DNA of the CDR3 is TGTGCCAGCAGCTCCTCTCTAGCGGGGGGGCCGCGGACCCAGTACTTC. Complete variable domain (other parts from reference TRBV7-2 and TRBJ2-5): GAGVSQSPSNKVTEKGKDVELRCDPISGHTALYWYRQSLGQGLEFLIYFQGNSAPDKSGLPSDRFSAERTGGSVSTLTIQRTQQEDSAVYLCASSSSLAGGPRTQYFGPGTRLLVL.

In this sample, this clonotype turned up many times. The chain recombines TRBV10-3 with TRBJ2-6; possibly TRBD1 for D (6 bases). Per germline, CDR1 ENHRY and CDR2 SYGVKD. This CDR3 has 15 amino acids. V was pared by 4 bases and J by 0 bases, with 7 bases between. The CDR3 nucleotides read TGTGCCATCAGTGGGACAGTCTCTGGGGCCAACGTCCTGACTTTC. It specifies CAISGTVSGANVLTF.

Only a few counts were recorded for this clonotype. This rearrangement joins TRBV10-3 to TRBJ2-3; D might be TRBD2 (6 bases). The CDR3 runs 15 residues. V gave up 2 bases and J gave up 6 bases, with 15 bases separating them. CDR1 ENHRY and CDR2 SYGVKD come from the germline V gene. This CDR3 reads CAISEERRGWDTQYF. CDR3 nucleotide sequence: TGTGCCATCAGTGAGGAGCGGCGGGGATGGGATACGCAGTATTTT.

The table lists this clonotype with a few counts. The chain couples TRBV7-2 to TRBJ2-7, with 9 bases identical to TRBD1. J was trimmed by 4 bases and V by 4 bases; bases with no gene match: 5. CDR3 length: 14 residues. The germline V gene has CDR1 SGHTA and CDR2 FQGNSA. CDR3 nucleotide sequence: TGTGCCAGCAGCTATGGACAGGGGCAATACGAGCAGTACGTC. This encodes CASSYGQGQYEQYV.

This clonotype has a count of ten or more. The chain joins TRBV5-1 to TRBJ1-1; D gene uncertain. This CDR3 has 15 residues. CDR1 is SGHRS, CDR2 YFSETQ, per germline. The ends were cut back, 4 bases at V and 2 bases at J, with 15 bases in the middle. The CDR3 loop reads CASSLGLGQNTEAFF. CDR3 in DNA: TGCGCCAGCAGCCTGGGATTGGGTCAAAACACTGAAGCTTTCTTT.

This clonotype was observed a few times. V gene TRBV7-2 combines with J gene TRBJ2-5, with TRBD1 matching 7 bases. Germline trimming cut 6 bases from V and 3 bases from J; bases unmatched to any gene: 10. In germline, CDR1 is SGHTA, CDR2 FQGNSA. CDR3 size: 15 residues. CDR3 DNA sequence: TGTGCCAGCAGGACAGGGTGGGGCCCTAAAGAGACCCAGTACTTC. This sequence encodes CASRTGWGPKETQYF.

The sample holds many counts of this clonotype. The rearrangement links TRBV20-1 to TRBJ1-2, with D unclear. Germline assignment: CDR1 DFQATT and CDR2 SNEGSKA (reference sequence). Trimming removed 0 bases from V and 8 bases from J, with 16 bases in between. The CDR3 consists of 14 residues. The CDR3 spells CSARDLVRGGGYTF. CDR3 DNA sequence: TGCAGTGCTAGAGATCTCGTTCGGGGTGGAGGCTACACCTTC.

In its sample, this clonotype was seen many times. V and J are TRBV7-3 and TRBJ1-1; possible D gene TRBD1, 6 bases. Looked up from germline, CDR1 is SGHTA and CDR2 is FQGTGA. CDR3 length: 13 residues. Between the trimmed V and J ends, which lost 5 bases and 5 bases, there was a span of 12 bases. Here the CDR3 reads CASSQGHQTEAFF. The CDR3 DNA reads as TGTGCCAGCAGCCAGGGACATCAGACTGAAGCTTTCTTT.

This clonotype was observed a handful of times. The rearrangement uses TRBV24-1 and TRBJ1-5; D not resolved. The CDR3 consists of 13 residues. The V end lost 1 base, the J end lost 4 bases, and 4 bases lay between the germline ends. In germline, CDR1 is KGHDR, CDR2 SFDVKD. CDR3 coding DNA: TGTGCCACCAGTGATTTCGGAAATCAGCCCCAGCATTTT. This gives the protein CATSDFGNQPQHF.

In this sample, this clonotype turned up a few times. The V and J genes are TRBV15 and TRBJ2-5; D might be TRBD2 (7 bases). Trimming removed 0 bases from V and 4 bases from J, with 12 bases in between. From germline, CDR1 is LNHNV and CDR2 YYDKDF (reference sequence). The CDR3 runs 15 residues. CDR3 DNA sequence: TGTGCCACCAGCAGAGAGCAGAGGGGGGGAGAGACCCAGTACTTC. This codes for CATSREQRGGETQYF.

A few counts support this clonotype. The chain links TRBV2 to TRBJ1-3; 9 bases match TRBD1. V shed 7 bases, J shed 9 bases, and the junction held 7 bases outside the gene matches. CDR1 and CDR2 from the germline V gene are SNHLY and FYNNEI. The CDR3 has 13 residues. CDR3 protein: CASTRDRAGTIYF. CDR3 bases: TGTGCCAGCACCAGGGACAGGGCTGGCACCATATATTTT.

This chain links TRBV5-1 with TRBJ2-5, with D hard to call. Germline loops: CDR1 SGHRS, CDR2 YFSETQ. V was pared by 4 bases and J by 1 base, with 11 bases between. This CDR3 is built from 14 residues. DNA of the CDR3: TGCGCCAGCAGCCATGGTACATTCCAAGAGACCCAGTACTTC. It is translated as CASSHGTFQETQYF.

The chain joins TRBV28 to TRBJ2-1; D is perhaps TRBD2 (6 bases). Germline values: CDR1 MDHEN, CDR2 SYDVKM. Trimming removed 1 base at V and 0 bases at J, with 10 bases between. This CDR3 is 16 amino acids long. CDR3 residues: CASSLFGRGSYNEQFF. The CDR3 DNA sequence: TGTGCCAGCAGTTTATTCGGGAGAGGCTCCTACAATGAGCAGTTCTTC.

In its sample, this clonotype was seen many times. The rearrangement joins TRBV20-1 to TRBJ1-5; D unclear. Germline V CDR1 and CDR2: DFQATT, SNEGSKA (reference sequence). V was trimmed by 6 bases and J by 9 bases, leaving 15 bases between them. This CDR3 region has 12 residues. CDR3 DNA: TGCAGTGCCAGCGGAGGTGGAGGGCCCCAGCATTTT. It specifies CSASGGGGPQHF.

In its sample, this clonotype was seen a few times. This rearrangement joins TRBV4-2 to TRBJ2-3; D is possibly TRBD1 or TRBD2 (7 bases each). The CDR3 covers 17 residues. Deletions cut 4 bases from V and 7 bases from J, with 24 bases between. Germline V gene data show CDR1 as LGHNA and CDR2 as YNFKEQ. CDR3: CASSRTKGAGVQNTQYF. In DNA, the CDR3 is TGTGCCAGCAGCCGGACGAAGGGGGCGGGGGTTCAAAATACGCAGTATTTT.